This entry describes one T cell receptor (beta chain). The sample comes from a study of blood T cell repertoires in COVID-19. The protocol was immunoSEQ multiplex PCR, while the TCRdb copy is restricted to in-frame clones and leaves out a portion. The table shows some 150,000 clones, with less than 90% occurring only once. Germline V gene data show CDR1 as LGHNA and CDR2 as YSLEER. CDR3 length: 16 amino acids. Trimming left V 0 bases short and J 0 bases short, with 12 bases between. The rearrangement joins TRBV4-3 to TRBJ2-7; D is possibly TRBD2 (5 bases). The sequence was collected from a human donor with acute COVID-19. The donor label of this sample is uncertain. Sequencing was performed on PBMCs or T cells enriched from blood (not recorded which). CDR3 in amino acids: CASSQDSRGASYEQYF. Written as DNA, the CDR3 is TGCGCCAGCAGCCAAGATTCCCGGGGAGCCTCCTACGAGCAGTACTTC.